This T cell receptor (beta chain) came from a study of blood T cell repertoires in COVID-19. Across the study: Sites in the United States, Italy and Spain provided acute and convalescent COVID-19 samples. T cells, B-cell-depleted T cells, or PBMCs supplied cDNA or gDNA.

CDR1 and CDR2 (germline): SQVTM, ANQGSEA. Between the trimmed V and J ends, which lost 2 bases and 3 bases, there was a span of 4 bases. This CDR3 is 11 amino acids long. The study recruited people aged about 18 to 89 years across 20 to 30 US areas. Original methodology: Counts of nucleated cells, estimated from reference gene primer amplification, were obtained. TCRdb keeps only in-frame clones here, not all; method: immunoSEQ multiplex PCR. D and trimming come from the DNA, and the V and J calls and clone size come from that table. The sample holds a few hundred thousand clones, about 91% seen once.

This sequence joins TRBV29-1 and TRBJ2-5, with D uncertain. This sequence originates from a man between 18 and 29 years old with acute COVID-19. The material sequenced was PBMCs or T cells enriched from blood (not recorded which). DNA of the CDR3: TGCAGCGTTGAATTCGAAGAGACCCAGTACTTC. Encoded protein: CSVEFEETQYF.